This T cell receptor (beta chain) stems from a study of blood T cell repertoires in COVID-19. In the study overall: Acute and convalescent COVID-19 samples came from the United States, Italy and Spain. Sources were T cells, B-cell-depleted T cells, or PBMCs; the material itself was cDNA or gDNA.

Authors' analysis steps: Quantification of nucleated cells was approximated via reference gene primer amplification. Sequencing used immunoSEQ multiplex PCR; TCRdb keeps in-frame clones, though not all of them. V, J and clone size reflect that table, while D and trimming were determined from the DNA. The sample has 70,000 to 95,000 clones, roughly 82% seen once; the top ten hold under 30%. V dropped 1 base and J dropped 4 bases, with 19 bases sitting between them. This CDR3 comprises 17 residues. Germline CDR1 is SGHTA and CDR2 is FQGNSA. This chain links TRBV7-2 with TRBJ1-2; tentatively, D is TRBD1 (5 bases). The source material was peripheral blood. The clonotype originates from a human donor in a cohort sampled during active COVID-19. For the CDR3, the DNA is TGTGCCAGCAGCTTAGTGGTGACAGCCTTTAGCGGCTATGGCTACACCTTC. This translates into CASSLVVTAFSGYGYTF. The full variable domain, its missing parts supplied by reference TRBV7-2 and TRBJ1-2, is GAGVSQSPSNKVTEKGKDVELRCDPISGHTALYWYRQSLGQGLEFLIYFQGNSAPDKSGLPSDRFSAERTGGSVSTLTIQRTQQEDSAVYLCASSLVVTAFSGYGYTFGSGTRLTVV.